This T cell receptor beta chain was captured in a study of blood T cell repertoires in COVID-19. Overall study context: PBMCs, B-cell-depleted T cells, or T cells were the source of the cDNA or gDNA that made up the material.

Authors' processing steps: The assay estimated nucleated cells by amplifying reference gene primers. Repertoires were generated with immunoSEQ multiplex PCR, while TCRdb's copy carries only in-frame clones and drops some. That table gives V, J and clone size, and the DNA gave D and trimming. Of some 380,000 clones in the sample, approximately 88% were seen once. Clinical history reported by participants formed the basis on which cohorts were assigned. V was cut by 2 bases and J by 5 bases, with 12 bases left in between. This CDR3 has 14 amino acids. Germline loops: CDR1 SEHNR, CDR2 FQNEAQ (reference sequence).

Sequenced sample: PBMCs or T cells enriched from blood (not recorded which). The sequence was obtained from a woman between 40 and 55 years old with acute COVID-19. The chain employs TRBV7-9 and TRBJ1-2, with a possible D match to TRBD1 (6 bases). The CDR3 sequence: CASSLMGATYGYTF. In DNA form, the CDR3 reads TGTGCCAGCAGCTTAATGGGGGCAACTTATGGCTACACCTTC.